The 20 T cell receptor beta chains given below trace back to one sample, sequenced in a study of liver allograft versus peripheral blood T cells. Study details: Liver transplant recipients had T cell receptor repertoires compared between transplanted liver and peripheral blood.

TCRdb itself ran the reads through MiXCR, one entry per CDR3 protein. The sample carries more than 3,500 distinct CDR3 sequences, 15% to 20% recorded once. These receptors came from a human patient who had a liver transplant. The graft donor may account for some of the T cells.

This clonotype is labeled medium-sized. This chain joins TRBV6-5 and TRBJ2-7; 7 bases are shared with TRBD1. CDR3 length: 15 residues. The J segment lost 2 bases and the V segment lost 0 bases, leaving 4 bases of the junction unmatched. Looked up from germline, CDR1 is MNHEY and CDR2 is SVGAGI. CDR3 DNA: TGTGCCAGCAGTTACTCTGGACAGGAGACCTACGAGCAGTACTTC. This encodes CASSYSGQETYEQYF.

On this clonotype: One base away lies a much larger clone, so this may be a sequencing read error. Because the CDR3's place on the DNA is in doubt, the DNA is left out and the CDR3 is given as listed by TCRdb. The rearrangement links TRBV19 to TRBJ1-2. Germline assignment: CDR1 LNHDA and CDR2 SQIVND (reference sequence). The CDR3 numbers 13 amino acids, ends counted. The chain's CDR3 is CASTKETNYGCTF.

This clonotype was seen a few times. The gene calls are TRBV11-3 and TRBJ2-2; D unclear. V dropped 3 bases and J dropped 1 base, with 9 bases sitting between them. The CDR3 runs to 15 residues. Germline CDR1 SGHNT, CDR2 YENEEA. CDR3: CASSLGQVNTGELFF. CDR3 nucleotides: TGTGCCAGCAGCTTGGGCCAGGTGAACACCGGGGAGCTGTTTTTT.

This clonotype is termed medium-sized. This rearrangement joins TRBV19 to TRBJ1-5; D possibly corresponds to TRBD1 (5 bases). The V end was cut by 7 bases, the J end by 9 bases, with 22 bases between. In germline, CDR1 is LNHDA, CDR2 SQIVND (reference sequence). This CDR3 contains 15 residues. CDR3: CASTVPGDLHRPQHF. The CDR3 coding sequence is TGTGCCAGTACCGTCCCGGGGGACTTGCATCGGCCCCAGCATTTT.

By share, this clonotype ranks as medium-sized. The V gene is TRBV27, the J gene TRBJ2-1; TRBD1 agrees at 8 bases. This CDR3 has 17 amino acids. From germline, CDR1 is MNHEY and CDR2 SMNVEV (reference sequence). The trim removed 6 bases at V and 6 bases at J, leaving 16 bases unmatched. CDR3 coding DNA: TGTGCCAGCAGCGACCTTTCGGACAGGGAGTCGTTCAATGAGCAGTTCTTC. This codes for CASSDLSDRESFNEQFF.

By share of the sample, this clonotype is large. The V gene is TRBV6-6, the J gene TRBJ2-7; 7 nucleotides match TRBD2. This CDR3 is 13 amino acids long. The V segment lost 4 bases and the J segment 6 bases; nucleotides outside the gene matches: 6. Looked up from germline, CDR1 is MNHNY and CDR2 is SVGAGI (reference sequence). In DNA form, the CDR3 reads TGTGCCAGCAGTTCCGGGACTATGAGCGAGCAGTACTTC. This gives the protein CASSSGTMSEQYF.

By share, this clonotype counts as medium-sized. V is TRBV28 and J is TRBJ1-6; D is uncertain. Trimming pared 3 bases from V and 8 bases from J, leaving 17 bases between. The CDR3 has 16 amino acids. Germline CDR1 and CDR2: MDHEN and SYDVKM. Written as DNA, the CDR3 is TGTGCCAGCAGTTTCTCCCGGGGAAGATGGGATTCACCCCTCCACTTT. Protein sequence: CASSFSRGRWDSPLHF.

V is TRBV6-5 and J is TRBJ2-7, with D perhaps matching TRBD1 or TRBD2 (5 bases each). The CDR3 consists of 12 residues. Trimming left V 2 bases short and J 8 bases short, with 10 bases between. Germline CDR1 reads MNHEY; CDR2 reads SVGAGI. The CDR3 nucleotides are TGTGCCAGCAGTTACGAGGGGATCCAGCAGTACTTC. Its translation: CASSYEGIQQYF.

In its sample, this clonotype is medium-sized (0.01 to 0.1%). The rearrangement uses TRBV2 and TRBJ1-5, with unresolved D. V lost 4 bases to trimming and J lost 2 bases, with 12 bases between them. Germline V CDR1 and CDR2: SNHLY, FYNNEI. The CDR3 length is 15 residues. CDR3 protein: CASSGGMMGNQPQHF. The CDR3 DNA reads as TGTGCCAGCAGTGGTGGGATGATGGGCAATCAGCCCCAGCATTTT.

In the case of this clonotype: With only one base between it and a far larger clone, this is likely a read error. This chain links TRBV10-3 with TRBJ1-2, with no clear D. CDR3 length: 13 amino acids. V lost 5 bases and J lost 2, with 9 bases in between. Germline CDR1 reads ENHRY; CDR2 reads SYGVKD. The CDR3 here is CAISYSQNYGYTF. DNA for the CDR3: TGTGCCATCAGTTACAGTCAGAACTATGGCTACACCTTC.

Comment on this clonotype: This sequence may be a read error, since a much larger clone differs from it by one base. The DNA for the CDR3 is TGTGCCAGCAGTTCCCTGGATGAGCAGTTCTTC. Translated, it gives CASSSLDEQFF. The rearrangement uses TRBV6-5 and TRBJ2-1; D gene uncertain. Between the trimmed V and J ends, which lost 4 bases and 8 bases, there was a span of 6 bases. The CDR3 spans 11 residues. In germline, CDR1 is MNHEY, CDR2 SVGAGI.

Within the sample, this clonotype is medium-sized. This rearrangement joins TRBV6-1 to TRBJ1-5, with no clear D. V gave up 6 bases and J gave up 0 bases, with 9 bases separating them. Germline V gene data show CDR1 as MNHNS and CDR2 as SASEGT. The CDR3 runs to 14 residues. The CDR3 spells CASSQVISNQPQHF. The CDR3 nucleotides are TGTGCCAGCAGCCAGGTTATTAGCAATCAGCCCCAGCATTTT.

The rearrangement uses TRBV19 and TRBJ1-1; a weak D match, TRBD1 (6 bases). Germline V gene lookup returns CDR1 LNHDA and CDR2 SQIVND (reference sequence). There are 14 residues in the CDR3. V was shortened by 4 bases and J by 1 base, with 10 bases between the two germline ends. CDR3 DNA: TGTGCCAGTAGTAGGTCAGGGGAGAACACTGAAGCTTTCTTT. It yields the protein CASSRSGENTEAFF.

By share, this clonotype ranks as medium-sized. V gene TRBV10-1 combines with J gene TRBJ1-2; TRBD1 matches 8 bases. In germline, CDR1 is WNHNN, CDR2 SYGVQD (reference sequence). V lost 10 bases to trimming and J lost 0 bases; unmatched junction nucleotides: 13. This CDR3 has 16 amino acids. The CDR3 nucleotides read TGCGCCATCGAGGGAGGGACAGGATCAGCTAACTATGGCTACACCTTC. Translated: CAIEGGTGSANYGYTF.

Note on this clonotype: This may be a read error, as it is one base from a much larger clone. This chain links TRBV6-5 with TRBJ2-7; TRBD2 is a possible D gene (5 bases). Germline V gene sequence: CDR1 MNHEY, CDR2 SVGAGI. The CDR3 extends over 13 amino acids. V lost 5 bases and J 0 bases, leaving 8 bases between the germline ends. Written as DNA, the CDR3 is TGTGCCAGCAGTCAAGGGAGCTCCTACGAGCAGTACTTC. Encoded protein: CASSQGSSYEQYF.

This clonotype is judged medium-sized. The rearrangement links TRBV27 to TRBJ2-7; tentative D call: TRBD2 (5 bases). The germline CDR1 and CDR2 sequences are MNHEY and SMNVEV (reference sequence). Trimming removed 2 bases from V and 2 bases from J, with 10 bases in between. This CDR3 has 14 amino acids. The CDR3 sequence is CASSLAGRAYEQYF. CDR3 coding DNA: TGTGCCAGCAGTTTAGCGGGCAGAGCCTACGAGCAGTACTTC.

This clonotype is large (0.1 to 1%) within its sample. The V and J genes are TRBV15 and TRBJ2-1; D may match TRBD1 or TRBD2 (5 bases each). The CDR3 covers 14 residues. Trimming took off 11 bases at V and 1 base at J, with 15 bases between the two ends. Germline CDR1 LNHNV, CDR2 YYDKDF (reference sequence). Here the CDR3 DNA reads TGTGCCGCTGGGGGTGAGGTGTCCTACAATGAGCAGTTCTTC. Protein product: CAAGGEVSYNEQFF.

This clonotype appeared a few times. The chain is built from TRBV7-3 and TRBJ2-1, with 13 bases matching TRBD2. Looked up from germline, CDR1 is SGHTA and CDR2 is FQGTGA. V shed 5 bases, J shed 8 bases, and the junction held 3 bases outside the gene matches. The CDR3 length is 14 residues. The CDR3 reads CASSRLAGGDEQFF. CDR3 nucleotides: TGTGCCAGCAGCCGACTAGCGGGAGGAGATGAGCAGTTCTTC.

This clonotype was picked up many times. The chain couples TRBV12-3 or TRBV12-4 to TRBJ2-3; D could derive from TRBD1 or TRBD2 (5 bases each). V was clipped by 3 bases and J by 0 bases, with 7 bases between them. The CDR3 is 14 amino acids. The CDR3 nucleotides are TGTGCCAGCAGTTTCCGGGACAGCACAGATACGCAGTATTTT. Its translation: CASSFRDSTDTQYF.

This clonotype was picked up a small number of times. The chain uses TRBV7-3 and TRBJ2-1; D may correspond to TRBD1 or TRBD2 (5 bases each). V lost 0 bases and J lost 8, with 17 bases in between. CDR1 is SGHTA, CDR2 FQGTGA, per germline. This CDR3 comprises 16 residues. CDR3 nucleotides: TGTGCCAGCAGCTTAACTATTGGGGGAGACGGGCATGAGCAGTTCTTC. This encodes CASSLTIGGDGHEQFF.